The 4 T cell receptor beta chains in this list originate from one sample, sequenced in a study of blood T cells in healthy people across ages. PCR was performed a second time for 7 to 11 cycles using a sample-barcoded 5' primer and a J-beta primer mix. TCRdb processed the 5' RACE reads anew with MiXCR; each CDR3 protein has one entry. Counted here are 1.4 million to 1.5 million distinct CDR3 sequences, 42% occurring once; the ten biggest clones make up 7.9%. The sample consisted of blood. The receptors come from a woman aged 18-29 years in good health.

The chain uses TRBV24-1 and TRBJ2-1, with 11 bases that match TRBD2. V was pared by 4 bases and J by 3 bases, with 13 bases of the junction left unmatched. Germline V gene data show CDR1 as KGHDR and CDR2 as SFDVKD. This CDR3 contains 19 residues. CDR3 sequence reads: CATSDNSGRARGLYNEQFF. CDR3 nucleotides: TGTGCCACCAGTGACAATAGCGGGAGGGCCAGAGGCCTCTACAATGAGCAGTTCTTC.

This clonotype was recorded a few times. The chain uses TRBV20-1 and TRBJ2-5, with D maybe TRBD2 (5 bases). The end of the DNA aligns better with TRBJ2-7, so the J call may be wrong. The CDR3 runs 13 residues. From germline, CDR1 is DFQATT and CDR2 SNEGSKA (reference sequence). The CDR3 loop reads CSAKGVGPHEQYF. In DNA, the CDR3 is TGCAGTGCAAAGGGAGTGGGTCCCCACGAGCAGTACTTC.

V is TRBV4-1 and J is TRBJ1-6; perhaps TRBD1 as D (6 bases). The ends were cut back, 1 base at V and 6 bases at J, with 10 bases in the middle. The CDR3 has 15 residues. CDR1 and CDR2 from the germline V gene are MGHRA and YSYEKL. The DNA of the CDR3 is TGCGCCAGCAGCCAAGCCGGACAGTTTAATTCACCCCTCCACTTT. Translating gives CASSQAGQFNSPLHF.

The V and J genes are TRBV12-3 or TRBV12-4 and TRBJ2-1; 7 positions match TRBD2. The ends lost 3 bases at V and 7 bases at J; junction bases unmatched: 6. This CDR3 region has 14 residues. The CDR3 spells CASSFGGSWNEQFF. CDR3 coding DNA: TGTGCCAGCAGTTTCGGCGGGAGCTGGAATGAGCAGTTCTTC.